These 2 T cell receptor beta chains originate from one sample sequenced in a study of blood T cell repertoires in COVID-19. Method: immunoSEQ multiplex PCR; TCRdb's copy keeps in-frame clones and lacks some. The sample contains some 260,000 clones, roughly 90% of which appear only once. Sequences were obtained from PBMCs or T cells enriched from blood (not recorded which). Receptor source: a man aged 35 to 55 who had recovered from COVID-19.

This chain joins TRBV3-1 (or the pseudogene TRBV3-2) and TRBJ2-7; 11 bases line up with TRBD1. The CDR3 is 15 amino acids. Germline V gives CDR1 LGHDT, CDR2 YNNKEL (reference sequence). V shed 4 bases, J shed 5 bases, and the junction held 7 bases outside the gene matches. CDR3 sequence reads: CASSPRTGGADEQYF. The CDR3 DNA is TGTGCCAGCAGCCCGAGGACAGGGGGCGCTGACGAGCAGTACTTC.

This clone was counted once. CDR3 bases: TGCAGTGCTAGTCCCGGACAGGGCTACACCTTC. It encodes CSASPGQGYTF. The chain has TRBV20-1 and TRBJ1-2, with D maybe TRBD1 (6 bases). Trimming left V 3 bases short and J 8 bases short, with 10 bases between. Germline V gene sequence: CDR1 DFQATT, CDR2 SNEGSKA (reference sequence). The CDR3 runs to 11 residues.